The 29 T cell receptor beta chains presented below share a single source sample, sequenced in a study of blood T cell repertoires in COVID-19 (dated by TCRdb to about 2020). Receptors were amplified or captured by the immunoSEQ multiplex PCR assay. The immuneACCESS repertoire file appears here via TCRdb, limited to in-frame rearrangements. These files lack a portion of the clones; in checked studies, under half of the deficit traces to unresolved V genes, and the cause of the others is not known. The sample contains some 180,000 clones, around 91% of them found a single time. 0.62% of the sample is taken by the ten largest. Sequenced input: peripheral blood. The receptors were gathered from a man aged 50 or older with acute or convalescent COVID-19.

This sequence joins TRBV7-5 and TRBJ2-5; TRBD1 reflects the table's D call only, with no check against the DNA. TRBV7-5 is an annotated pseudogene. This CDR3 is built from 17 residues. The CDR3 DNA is TGTGTCAGAAGCTCATTCTGGGACACCCTTGGAAAAGAGACCCAGTACTTC. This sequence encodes CVRSSFWDTLGKETQYF.

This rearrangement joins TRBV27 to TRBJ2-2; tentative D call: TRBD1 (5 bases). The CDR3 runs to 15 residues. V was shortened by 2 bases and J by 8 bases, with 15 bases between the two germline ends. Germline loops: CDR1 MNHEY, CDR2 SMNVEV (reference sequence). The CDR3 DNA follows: TGTGCCAGCAGTTTACTCGGACACAGGAGTGGGGAGCTGTTTTTT. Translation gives CASSLLGHRSGELFF.

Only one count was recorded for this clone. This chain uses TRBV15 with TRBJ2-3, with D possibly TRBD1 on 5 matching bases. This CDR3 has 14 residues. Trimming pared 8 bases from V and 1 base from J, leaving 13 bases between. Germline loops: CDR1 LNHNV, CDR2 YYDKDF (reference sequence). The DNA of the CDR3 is TGTGCCACCCACCAGGACAAACGCACAGATACGCAGTATTTT. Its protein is CATHQDKRTDTQYF. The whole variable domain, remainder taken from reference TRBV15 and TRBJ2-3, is DAMVIQNPRYQVTQFGKPVTLSCSQTLNHNVMYWYQQKSSQAPKLLFHYYDKDFNNEADTPDNFQSRRPNTSFCFLDIRSPGLGDTAMYLCATHQDKRTDTQYFGPGTRLTVL.

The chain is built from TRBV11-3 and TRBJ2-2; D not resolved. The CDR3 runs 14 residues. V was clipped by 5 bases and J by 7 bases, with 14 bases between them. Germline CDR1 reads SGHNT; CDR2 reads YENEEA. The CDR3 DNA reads TGTGCCAGCAGCACAAGGAGTGGTCACGGGGAGCTGTTTTTT. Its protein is CASSTRSGHGELFF.

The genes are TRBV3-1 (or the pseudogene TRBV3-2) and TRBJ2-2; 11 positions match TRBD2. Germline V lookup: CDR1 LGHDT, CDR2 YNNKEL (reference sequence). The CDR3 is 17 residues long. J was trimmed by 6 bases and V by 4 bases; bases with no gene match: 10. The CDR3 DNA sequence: TGTGCCAGCAGCCTGAACGTAGCGGGGGGGCCCTCCGGGGAGCTGTTTTTT. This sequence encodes CASSLNVAGGPSGELFF.

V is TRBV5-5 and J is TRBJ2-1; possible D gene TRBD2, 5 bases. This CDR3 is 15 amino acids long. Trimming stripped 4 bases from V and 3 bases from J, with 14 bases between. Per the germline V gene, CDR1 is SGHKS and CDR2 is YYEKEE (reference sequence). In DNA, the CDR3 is TGTGCCAGCAGCCAGTGGAGCGGAAACTACAATGAGCAGTTCTTC. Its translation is CASSQWSGNYNEQFF.

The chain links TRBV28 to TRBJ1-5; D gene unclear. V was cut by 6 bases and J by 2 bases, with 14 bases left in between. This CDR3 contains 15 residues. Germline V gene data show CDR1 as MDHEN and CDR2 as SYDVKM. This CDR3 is CASSNNRGGNQPQHF. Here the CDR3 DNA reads TGTGCCAGCAGCAATAATCGCGGGGGCAATCAGCCCCAGCATTTT.

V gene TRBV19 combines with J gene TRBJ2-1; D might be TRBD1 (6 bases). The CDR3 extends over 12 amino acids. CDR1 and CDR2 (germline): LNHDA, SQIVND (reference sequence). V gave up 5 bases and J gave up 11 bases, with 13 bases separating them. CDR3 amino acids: CASSEERDKQFF. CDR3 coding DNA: TGTGCCAGTAGTGAGGAACGGGACAAGCAGTTCTTC.

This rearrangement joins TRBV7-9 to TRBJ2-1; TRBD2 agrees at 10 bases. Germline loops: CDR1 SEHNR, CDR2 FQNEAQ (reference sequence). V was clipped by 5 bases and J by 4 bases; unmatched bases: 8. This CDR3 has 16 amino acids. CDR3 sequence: CASSRRTSGQYNEQFF. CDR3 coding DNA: TGTGCCAGCAGCCGACGGACTAGCGGACAATACAATGAGCAGTTCTTC.

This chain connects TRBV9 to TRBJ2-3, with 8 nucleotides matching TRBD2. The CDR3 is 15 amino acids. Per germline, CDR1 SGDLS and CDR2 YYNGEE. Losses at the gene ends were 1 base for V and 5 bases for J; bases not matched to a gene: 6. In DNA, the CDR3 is TGTGCCAGCAGCGTACGACGGGGGGGCCTAGATACGCAGTATTTT. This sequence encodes CASSVRRGGLDTQYF. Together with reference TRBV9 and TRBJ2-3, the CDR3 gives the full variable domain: DSGVTQTPKHLITATGQRVTLRCSPRSGDLSVYWYQQSLDQGLQFLIQYYNGEERAKGNILERFSAQQFPDLHSELNLSSLELGDSALYFCASSVRRGGLDTQYFGPGTRLTVL.

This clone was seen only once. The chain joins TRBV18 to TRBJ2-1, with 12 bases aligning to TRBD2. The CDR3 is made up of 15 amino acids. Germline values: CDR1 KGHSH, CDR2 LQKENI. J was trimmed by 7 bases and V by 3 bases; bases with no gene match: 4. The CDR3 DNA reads TGTGCCAGCTCACCCCGGACTAGCGGGGCGAATGAGCAGTTCTTC. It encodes CASSPRTSGANEQFF.

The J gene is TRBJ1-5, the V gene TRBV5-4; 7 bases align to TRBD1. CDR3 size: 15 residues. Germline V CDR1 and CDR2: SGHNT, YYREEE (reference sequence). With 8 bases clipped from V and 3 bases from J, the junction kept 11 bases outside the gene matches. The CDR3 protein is CASQKVGQPNQPQHF. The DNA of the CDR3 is TGTGCCAGTCAAAAGGTGGGACAGCCCAATCAGCCCCAGCATTTT.

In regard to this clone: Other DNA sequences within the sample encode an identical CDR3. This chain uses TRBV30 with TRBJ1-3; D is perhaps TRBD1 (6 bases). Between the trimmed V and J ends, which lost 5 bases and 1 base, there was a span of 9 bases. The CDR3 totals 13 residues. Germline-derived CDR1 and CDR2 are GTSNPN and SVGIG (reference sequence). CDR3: CAWGTGSGNTIYF. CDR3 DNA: TGTGCCTGGGGTACAGGGTCTGGAAACACCATATATTTT.

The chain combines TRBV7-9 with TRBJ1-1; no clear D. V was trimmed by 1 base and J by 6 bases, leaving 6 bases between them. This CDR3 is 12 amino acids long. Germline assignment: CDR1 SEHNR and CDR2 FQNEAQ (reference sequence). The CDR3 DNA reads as TGTGCCAGCAGCTTAGATCAGGCTGAAGCTTTCTTT. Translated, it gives CASSLDQAEAFF.

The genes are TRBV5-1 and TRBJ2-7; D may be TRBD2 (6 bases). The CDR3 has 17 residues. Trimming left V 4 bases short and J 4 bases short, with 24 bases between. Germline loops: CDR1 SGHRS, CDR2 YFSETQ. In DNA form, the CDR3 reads TGCGCCAGCAGCCCGGATTCCCTAGCGTTCTTCCAGTACGAGCAGTACTTC. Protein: CASSPDSLAFFQYEQYF.

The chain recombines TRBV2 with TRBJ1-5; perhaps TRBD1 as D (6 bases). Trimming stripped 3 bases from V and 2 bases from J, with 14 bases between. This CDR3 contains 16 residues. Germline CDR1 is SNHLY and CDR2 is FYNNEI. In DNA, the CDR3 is TGTGCCAGCAGTGAGGGTTCCAGGGGAGGCAATCAGCCCCAGCATTTT. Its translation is CASSEGSRGGNQPQHF. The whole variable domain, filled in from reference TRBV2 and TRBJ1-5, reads EPEVTQTPSHQVTQMGQEVILRCVPISNHLYFYWYRQILGQKVEFLVSFYNNEISEKSEIFDDQFSVERPDGSNFTLKIRSTKLEDSAMYFCASSEGSRGGNQPQHFGDGTRLSIL.

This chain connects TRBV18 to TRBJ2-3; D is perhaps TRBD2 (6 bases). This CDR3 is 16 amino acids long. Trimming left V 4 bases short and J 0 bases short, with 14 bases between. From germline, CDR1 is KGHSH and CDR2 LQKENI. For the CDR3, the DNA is TGTGCCAGCTCACTTATAGCGGAGGGGAGCACAGATACGCAGTATTTT. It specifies CASSLIAEGSTDTQYF.

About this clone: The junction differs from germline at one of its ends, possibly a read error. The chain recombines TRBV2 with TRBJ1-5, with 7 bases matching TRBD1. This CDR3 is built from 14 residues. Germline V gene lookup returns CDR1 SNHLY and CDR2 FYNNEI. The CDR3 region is CAGSRRQGSQPQHF. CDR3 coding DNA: TGTGCCGGCAGCCGAAGACAGGGAAGCCAGCCCCAGCATTTT. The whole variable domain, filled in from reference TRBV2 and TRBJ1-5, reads EPEVTQTPSHQVTQMGQEVILRCVPISNHLYFYWYRQILGQKVEFLVSFYNNEISEKSEIFDDQFSVERPDGSNFTLKIRSTKLEDSAMYFCAGSRRQGSQPQHFGDGTRLSIL.

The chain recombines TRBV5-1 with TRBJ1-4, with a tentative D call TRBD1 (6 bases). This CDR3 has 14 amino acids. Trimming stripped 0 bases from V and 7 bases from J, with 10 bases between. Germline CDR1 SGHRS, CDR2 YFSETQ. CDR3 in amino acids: CASSLGQAGEKLFF. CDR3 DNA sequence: TGCGCCAGCAGCTTGGGACAGGCCGGTGAAAAACTGTTTTTT. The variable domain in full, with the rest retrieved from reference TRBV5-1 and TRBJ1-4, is KAGVTQTPRYLIKTRGQQVTLSCSPISGHRSVSWYQQTPGQGLQFLFEYFSETQRNKGNFPGRFSGRQFSNSRSEMNVSTLELGDSALYLCASSLGQAGEKLFFGSGTQLSVL.

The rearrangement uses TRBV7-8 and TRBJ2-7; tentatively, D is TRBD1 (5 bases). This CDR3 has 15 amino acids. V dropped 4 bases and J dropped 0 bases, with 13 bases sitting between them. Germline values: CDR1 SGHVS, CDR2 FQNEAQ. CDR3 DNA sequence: TGTGCCAGCAGCTACGGACAACCGAGCTCCTACGAGCAGTACTTC. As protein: CASSYGQPSSYEQYF.

CDR3 sequence: CASSPTGDEQFF. CDR3 DNA sequence: TGTGCCAGCTCACCGACAGGGGATGAGCAGTTCTTC. This sequence joins TRBV18 and TRBJ2-1; 8 bases agree with TRBD1. This CDR3 has 12 residues. The J segment lost 8 bases and the V segment lost 3 bases, leaving 0 bases of the junction unmatched. The germline V gene encodes CDR1 KGHSH and CDR2 LQKENI.

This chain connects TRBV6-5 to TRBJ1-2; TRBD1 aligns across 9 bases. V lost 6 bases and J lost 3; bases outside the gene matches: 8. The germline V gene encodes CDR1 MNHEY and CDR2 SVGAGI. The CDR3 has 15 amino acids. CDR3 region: CASRVGQGGDYGYTF. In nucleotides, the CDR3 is TGTGCCAGCAGAGTGGGACAGGGCGGCGACTATGGCTACACCTTC.

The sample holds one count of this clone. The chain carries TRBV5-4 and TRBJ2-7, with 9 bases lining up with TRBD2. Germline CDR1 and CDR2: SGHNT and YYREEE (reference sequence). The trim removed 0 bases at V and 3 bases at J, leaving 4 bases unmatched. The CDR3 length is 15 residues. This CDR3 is CASSLALAGCYEQYV. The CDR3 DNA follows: TGTGCCAGCAGCTTGGCCCTAGCGGGGTGCTACGAGCAGTACGTC.

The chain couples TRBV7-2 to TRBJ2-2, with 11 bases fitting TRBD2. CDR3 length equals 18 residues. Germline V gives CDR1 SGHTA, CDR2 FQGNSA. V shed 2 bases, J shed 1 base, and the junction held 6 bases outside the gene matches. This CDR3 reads CASSLRLAGSRNTGELFF. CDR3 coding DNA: TGTGCCAGCAGCTTAAGACTAGCGGGGAGCCGGAACACCGGGGAGCTGTTTTTT.

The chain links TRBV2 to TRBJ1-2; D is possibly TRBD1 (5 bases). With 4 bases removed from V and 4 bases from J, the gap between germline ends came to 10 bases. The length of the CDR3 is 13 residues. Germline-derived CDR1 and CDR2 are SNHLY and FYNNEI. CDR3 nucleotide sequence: TGTGCCAGCAGTGTGGGGGGTGGCTATGGCTACACCTTC. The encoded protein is CASSVGGGYGYTF.

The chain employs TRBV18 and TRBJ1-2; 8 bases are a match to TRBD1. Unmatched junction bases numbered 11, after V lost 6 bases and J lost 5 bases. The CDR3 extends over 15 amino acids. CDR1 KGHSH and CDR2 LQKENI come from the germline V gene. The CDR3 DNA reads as TGTGCCAGCTCCCTGACAGGGGAAGGCCTTTATGGCTACACCTTC. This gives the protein CASSLTGEGLYGYTF.

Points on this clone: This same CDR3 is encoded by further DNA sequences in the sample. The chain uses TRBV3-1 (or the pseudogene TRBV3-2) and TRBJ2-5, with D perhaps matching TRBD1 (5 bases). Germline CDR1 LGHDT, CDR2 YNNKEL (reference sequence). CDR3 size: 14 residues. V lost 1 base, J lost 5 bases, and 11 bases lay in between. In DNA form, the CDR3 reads TGTGCCAGCAGCCAAGGACCCCCAGGGGAGACCCAGTACTTC. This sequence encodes CASSQGPPGETQYF.

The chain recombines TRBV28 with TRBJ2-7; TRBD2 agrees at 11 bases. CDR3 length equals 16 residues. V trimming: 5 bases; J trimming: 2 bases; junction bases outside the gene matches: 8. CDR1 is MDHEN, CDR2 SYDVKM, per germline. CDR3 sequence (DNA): TGTGCCAGCAGTCCCCCGACTAGCGGGATTCCCTACGAGCAGTACTTC. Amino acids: CASSPPTSGIPYEQYF.

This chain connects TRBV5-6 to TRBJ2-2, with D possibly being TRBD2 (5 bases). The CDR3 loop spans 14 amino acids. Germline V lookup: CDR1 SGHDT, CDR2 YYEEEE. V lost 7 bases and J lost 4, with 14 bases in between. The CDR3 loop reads CASALGSGTGELFF. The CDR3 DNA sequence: TGTGCCAGCGCTCTTGGGAGCGGCACCGGGGAGCTGTTTTTT.